These 12 T cell receptor beta chains were all obtained from the same sample, sequenced in a study of radiotherapy plus CTLA-4 blockade in lung cancer. Assay used: immunoSEQ multiplex PCR; TCRdb lists only in-frame clones, some missing. The table lists thousands of clones, around 78% of them singletons. The material sequenced was tumor tissue, taken from a patient treated with radiotherapy plus ipilimumab. The receptors here all came from a human donor with non-small cell lung cancer that progressed on radiotherapy plus ipilimumab.

The J gene is TRBJ1-1, the V gene TRBV11-2, with D possibly matching TRBD1 (6 bases). This CDR3 spans 17 amino acids. V lost 5 bases to trimming and J lost 3 bases, with 22 bases between them. The germline CDR1 and CDR2 sequences are SGHAT and FQNNGV. CDR3 region: CASSVTGSRVEDTEAFF. DNA of the CDR3: TGTGCCAGCAGCGTAACAGGGAGTCGGGTAGAGGACACTGAAGCTTTCTTT.

The table lists this clone with a count of one. The chain is built from TRBV19 and TRBJ2-7, with 10 bases that match TRBD2. Germline V gene sequence: CDR1 LNHDA, CDR2 SQIVND (reference sequence). The V gene end was trimmed by 5 bases and the J gene end by 2 bases; junction bases not matched to a gene: 6. The CDR3 extends over 15 amino acids. Here the CDR3 reads CASSRTSGDTYEQYF. The CDR3 coding sequence is TGTGCCAGTAGTCGTACTAGCGGGGACACCTACGAGCAGTACTTC. The full variable domain, its missing parts supplied by reference TRBV19 and TRBJ2-7, is DGGITQSPKYLFRKEGQNVTLSCEQNLNHDAMYWYRQDPGQGLRLIYYSQIVNDFQKGDIAEGYSVSREKKESFPLTVTSAQKNPTAFYLCASSRTSGDTYEQYFGPGTRLTVT.

The CDR3 nucleotides read TGTGCCAGCAGCCCATACTCGGGGGCCGAGCAGTACTTC. It specifies CASSPYSGAEQYF. This chain joins TRBV7-2 and TRBJ2-7, with D possibly being TRBD1 or TRBD2 (6 bases each). The CDR3 contains 13 residues. V lost 5 bases to trimming and J lost 6 bases, with 14 bases between them. The germline V gene has CDR1 SGHTA and CDR2 FQGNSA.

This chain uses TRBV18 with TRBJ1-2; a possible D gene is TRBD1 (5 bases). CDR3 length: 13 amino acids. The germline CDR1 and CDR2 sequences are KGHSH and LQKENI. V shed 2 bases and J shed 7 bases, with 11 bases lying between them. Here the CDR3 reads CASSPTREIGYTF. CDR3 bases: TGTGCCAGCTCACCAACCAGGGAAATTGGCTACACCTTC.

Only one count was recorded for this clone. This CDR3 reads CASSFAGTSTDTQYF. In DNA, the CDR3 is TGTGCCAGCAGCTTCGCCGGGACTAGCACAGATACGCAGTATTTT. The chain employs TRBV9 and TRBJ2-3; D possibly corresponds to TRBD2 (6 bases). CDR1 is SGDLS, CDR2 YYNGEE, per germline. This CDR3 comprises 15 residues. V was clipped by 4 bases and J by 0 bases, with 12 bases between them.

The V call is TRBV7-3, the J call TRBJ1-1; D is unclear. The CDR3 is made up of 14 amino acids. The ends were cut back, 5 bases at V and 5 bases at J, with 15 bases in the middle. Germline values: CDR1 SGHTA, CDR2 FQGTGA. For the CDR3, the DNA is TGTGCCAGCAGCCTGATGGGGTCTGGAACTGAAGCTTTCTTT. It yields the protein CASSLMGSGTEAFF.

The J gene is TRBJ2-7, the V gene TRBV4-1; D perhaps matches TRBD2 (6 bases). V lost 1 base and J 0 bases, leaving 22 bases between the germline ends. The CDR3 covers 19 residues. The germline CDR1 and CDR2 sequences are MGHRA and YSYEKL. The chain's CDR3 is CASSQVSPSGSGGSYEQYF. The CDR3 bases are TGCGCCAGCAGCCAAGTGAGTCCAAGCGGGTCTGGAGGCTCCTACGAGCAGTACTTC.

The rearrangement uses TRBV7-9 and TRBJ1-2; D unclear. V was cut by 7 bases and J by 1 base, with 16 bases left in between. CDR1 is SEHNR, CDR2 FQNEAQ, per germline (reference sequence). This CDR3 is 15 amino acids long. Here the CDR3 DNA reads TGTGCCAGCACCGTCCCATCAGAGATTAACTATGGCTACACCTTC. Protein: CASTVPSEINYGYTF.

The genes are TRBV6-1 and TRBJ2-2; D may match TRBD1 or TRBD2 (5 bases each). Germline-derived CDR1 and CDR2 are MNHNS and SASEGT. This CDR3 contains 15 residues. Trimming cost V 2 bases and J 7 bases, with 14 bases left between them. The CDR3 reads CASSELRGVGGELFF. DNA for the CDR3: TGTGCCAGCAGTGAACTAAGAGGGGTGGGCGGGGAGCTGTTTTTT.

The chain combines TRBV5-4 with TRBJ2-7; 10 positions match TRBD1. CDR3 length: 15 residues. Germline trimming cut 2 bases from V and 0 bases from J; bases unmatched to any gene: 2. CDR1 is SGHNT and CDR2 is YYREEE in the germline V gene (reference sequence). CDR3 coding DNA: TGTGCCAGCAGCTTCGGACAGGGGGTCTCCTACGAGCAGTACTTC. Encoded protein: CASSFGQGVSYEQYF.

V gene TRBV9 combines with J gene TRBJ2-1; 9 bases align to TRBD2. V shed 6 bases and J 5 bases; nucleotides not matched to a gene: 9. This CDR3 is 15 amino acids long. Germline V gene data show CDR1 as SGDLS and CDR2 as YYNGEE. CDR3: CASTPLGGRDNEQFF. Here the CDR3 DNA reads TGTGCCAGCACCCCCCTGGGCGGGAGGGACAATGAGCAGTTCTTC. The full variable domain, rest sourced from reference TRBV9 and TRBJ2-1, is DSGVTQTPKHLITATGQRVTLRCSPRSGDLSVYWYQQSLDQGLQFLIQYYNGEERAKGNILERFSAQQFPDLHSELNLSSLELGDSALYFCASTPLGGRDNEQFFGPGTRLTVL.

V usage is TRBV18 and J usage is TRBJ2-1, with D possibly TRBD2 on 6 matching bases. CDR1 and CDR2 (germline): KGHSH, LQKENI. Trimming shortened V by 1 base and J by 3 bases, and 10 bases separated the two germline ends. The CDR3 runs to 15 residues. The CDR3 region is CASSPRASVYNEQFF. The CDR3 DNA sequence: TGTGCCAGCTCACCACGGGCTAGCGTCTACAATGAGCAGTTCTTC.